This T cell receptor (beta chain) was documented in a study of blood T cell repertoires in COVID-19 (dated by TCRdb to between 2020 and 2021). For the study in its entirety: Collaborator samples came from the United States, Italy and Spain and covered acute and convalescent phases of COVID-19. The prospective study material was composed of cDNA or gDNA derived from T cells, B-cell-depleted T cells, or PBMCs. The dataset comprised deeply sampled blood TCRbeta repertoires from subjects exposed to, actively infected with, or recovered from COVID-19. The repertoires were made available in a free public database intended to serve as a resource for research on the immune response to SARS-CoV-2. Samples came from the ongoing ImmuneRACE study (first 160 participants) plus 1,254 subjects from 6 global collaborators. Nearly every sample came with metadata listing a de-identified subject ID, COVID-19 status, age in years and sex. Where available, HLA class I and class II types were taken from metadata supplied by the sample provider and were not determined by assay-based typing. General study outcomes and caveats: The amount of clinical and demographic metadata varied by source and participant and was provided uncurated.

A word on this clone: Which antigen it targets is not known. No much larger clone is present one base from it, and per-base qualities are unavailable.

Each collaborating institution followed its own protocols to collect whole blood in K2EDTA tubes. For TCRbeta analysis, collaborators shipped samples as frozen whole blood, isolated PBMCs, or DNA extracted from either of those sample types. Counted from cysteine to phenylalanine, this CDR3 has 16 amino acids. CDR3 DNA is the only sequence kept; it has 48 bases, read in frame from the first base. V drops 0 bases and J drops 1 base, leaving 11 bases in between. The germline V gene specifies LGHNA as CDR1 and YNFKEQ as CDR2. The immunoSEQ Assay, a bias-controlled multiplex PCR, was used to amplify TCRbeta CDR3 regions from genomic DNA. Per the source publication's procedure: The number of nucleated cells in each sample was estimated from the amplification of reference gene primers within the assay. To quantify the absolute abundance of each unique TCRbeta CDR3 rearrangement, sequence reads were collapsed and filtered. For each sample, productive Simpson clonality was calculated as the square root of Simpson's diversity index over productive rearrangements. The table comes from immuneACCESS by way of TCRdb, which keeps in-frame sequences with V and J called. Part of the clones is missing from these tables; in studies checked, under half for an unresolved V gene and the rest for unknown reasons. Clone size and the V and J calls come from that table; the DNA yielded D and trimming. Across this sample there are approximately 96,000 clones, with roughly 88% seen only once. The ten largest clonotypes hold 2.9% of the sample.

This TCR was recovered from an elderly woman with acute or convalescent COVID-19. This sequence uses TRBV4-2 and TRBJ2-3; confidence is insufficient to name the D gene. Sequencing was performed on peripheral blood. The nucleotide sequence reads TGTGCCAGCAGCCAAGATCCGAGTATAGGCACAGATACGCAGTATTTT. Translated, it gives CASSQDPSIGTDTQYF.